Listed here are 14 T cell receptor beta chains from one sample, sequenced in a study of beta chain features in type 1 diabetes. General study points: Shorter TCRB CDR3s, moderately but significantly so, marked every one of the four CD4+ subsets in Type 1 diabetes patients.

The entirety of the isolated RNA underwent reverse transcription, so expressed TCRB transcripts were sequenced. Method: immunoSEQ multiplex PCR; TCRdb's copy keeps in-frame clones and lacks some. The sample has about 230,000 clones, approximately 16% seen once. For these TCRs, the target antigens are not known. The sequenced sample consisted of naive CD4+ T cells from blood. The receptors shown here come from a man aged 25-40 years with type 1 diabetes.

This chain connects TRBV7-6 to TRBJ1-5, with D perhaps TRBD1 (5 bases). CDR3 length: 15 residues. Trimming removed 5 bases from V and 1 base from J, with 12 bases in between. Germline CDR1 SGHVS, CDR2 FNYEAQ. The CDR3 spells CASSAGTLSNQPQHF. CDR3 in DNA: TGTGCCAGCAGCGCAGGGACTCTGAGCAATCAGCCCCAGCATTTT.

A few counts support this clone. This rearrangement joins TRBV5-1 to TRBJ1-2, with a tentative D call TRBD1 (5 bases). The CDR3 sequence is 14 residues long. In germline, CDR1 is SGHRS, CDR2 YFSETQ. V lost 0 bases, J lost 1 base, and 7 bases lay in between. CDR3 residues: CASSLGRVNYGYTF. The DNA for the CDR3 is TGCGCCAGCAGCTTGGGCAGGGTTAACTATGGCTACACCTTC.

This clone was counted between two and nine times. This specimen includes other DNA sequences encoding the same CDR3. The chain links TRBV29-1 to TRBJ2-3; 8 bases agree with TRBD1. The germline gives CDR1 SQVTM, CDR2 ANQGSEA. V lost 3 bases to trimming and J lost 3 bases; unmatched junction nucleotides: 2. There are 13 residues in the CDR3. CDR3 in DNA: TGCAGCGTTGATGGACAGGGTACAGATACGCAGTATTTT. Translation gives CSVDGQGTDTQYF.

This clone has more than one count but fewer than ten. The chain recombines TRBV5-4 with TRBJ1-1; D remains unclear. Trimming cost V 0 bases and J 0 bases, with 3 bases left between them. The CDR3 is made up of 13 amino acids. Germline V gene sequence: CDR1 SGHNT, CDR2 YYREEE (reference sequence). The CDR3 region is CASSLALNTEAFF. The CDR3 bases are TGTGCCAGCAGCTTGGCGTTGAACACTGAAGCTTTCTTT.

This chain connects TRBV7-2 to TRBJ2-3, with 15 bases lining up with TRBD2. CDR3 length: 16 residues. Unmatched junction bases numbered 4, after V lost 4 bases and J lost 5 bases. From germline, CDR1 is SGHTA and CDR2 FQGNSA. This CDR3 is CASSSRTSGRVDTQYF. As DNA, the CDR3 is TGTGCCAGCAGCTCCCGGACTAGCGGGAGGGTAGATACGCAGTATTTT.

The chain has TRBV13 and TRBJ2-6, with D unclear. V was cut by 2 bases and J by 2 bases, with 7 bases left in between. The length of the CDR3 is 15 residues. The germline gives CDR1 PRHDT, CDR2 FYEKMQ (reference sequence). The CDR3 DNA reads as TGTGCCAGCAGCTTACGTACAGCTGGGGCCAACGTCCTGACTTTC. Translation: CASSLRTAGANVLTF. Complete variable domain (other parts from reference TRBV13 and TRBJ2-6): AAGVIQSPRHLIKEKRETATLKCYPIPRHDTVYWYQQGPGQDPQFLISFYEKMQSDKGSIPDRFSAQQFSDYHSELNMSSLELGDSALYFCASSLRTAGANVLTFGAGSRLTVL.

V gene TRBV7-8 combines with J gene TRBJ2-1, with D possibly TRBD2 on 6 matching bases. Trimming left V 5 bases short and J 7 bases short, with 21 bases between. Germline lookup yields CDR1 SGHVS and CDR2 FQNEAQ. The CDR3 is 16 amino acids. The CDR3: CASSPPVLAFGNEQFF. The CDR3 DNA reads as TGTGCCAGCAGCCCCCCGGTGCTAGCGTTTGGTAATGAGCAGTTCTTC.

This clone was picked up a small number of times. V and J are TRBV4-2 and TRBJ2-3; D possibly corresponds to TRBD2 (5 bases). The CDR3 runs 13 residues. The V end lost 4 bases, the J end lost 4 bases, and 9 bases lay between the germline ends. Per germline, CDR1 LGHNA and CDR2 YNFKEQ. CDR3 nucleotide sequence: TGTGCCAGCAGCCCGAGGAGGCCAGATACGCAGTATTTT. As protein: CASSPRRPDTQYF.

The rearrangement joins TRBV28 to TRBJ2-7, with a tentative D call TRBD2 (6 bases). The CDR3 spans 13 residues. Trimming stripped 8 bases from V and 4 bases from J, with 15 bases between. Germline V gene sequence: CDR1 MDHEN, CDR2 SYDVKM. For the CDR3, the DNA is TGTGCCAGCGGAAGTGGGGGGAAATACGAGCAGTACTTC. Its translation is CASGSGGKYEQYF.

The V call is TRBV2, the J call TRBJ2-1; D perhaps matches TRBD1 (6 bases). V lost 10 bases to trimming and J lost 5 bases, with 15 bases between them. CDR1 SNHLY and CDR2 FYNNEI come from the germline V gene. The CDR3 runs to 13 residues. CDR3 sequence (DNA): TGTGCCACCTTACTAACAGGGAACAATGAGCAGTTCTTC. Translation gives CATLLTGNNEQFF.

This clone showed up just a few times. The chain recombines TRBV29-1 with TRBJ2-1, with 7 nucleotides matching TRBD1. V lost 8 bases, J lost 7 bases, and 14 bases stayed unmatched. Germline V gene lookup returns CDR1 SQVTM and CDR2 ANQGSEA. The CDR3 length is 14 residues. DNA of the CDR3: TGCAGCCATTTAAACGACAGGGTCGGGAATGAGCAGTTCTTC. Translated, it gives CSHLNDRVGNEQFF.

The chain joins TRBV11-1 to TRBJ2-1; D is perhaps TRBD2 (5 bases). The V and J ends lost 4 bases and 1 base respectively, with 8 bases between them. The CDR3 contains 14 residues. Germline V gene data show CDR1 as SGHAT and CDR2 as FQDESV (reference sequence). CDR3 sequence: CASSSRESYNEQFF. DNA for the CDR3: TGTGCCAGCAGCTCCCGGGAATCCTACAATGAGCAGTTCTTC. The whole variable domain, remainder taken from reference TRBV11-1 and TRBJ2-1, is EAEVAQSPRYKITEKSQAVAFWCDPISGHATLYWYRQILGQGPELLVQFQDESVVDDSQLPKDRFSAERLKGVDSTLKIQPAELGDSAMYLCASSSRESYNEQFFGPGTRLTVL.

This clone showed up just a few times. V is TRBV14 and J is TRBJ2-1, with 9 bases fitting TRBD1. CDR3 length: 16 amino acids. Germline V gives CDR1 SGHDN, CDR2 FVKESK. The V segment lost 3 bases and the J segment 3 bases; nucleotides outside the gene matches: 6. The CDR3 region is CASSQIGTGSYNEQFF. In nucleotides, the CDR3 is TGTGCCAGCAGCCAGATCGGGACAGGGAGCTACAATGAGCAGTTCTTC.

This clone was observed a few times. V is TRBV9 and J is TRBJ1-2; D remains ambiguous. CDR1 is SGDLS, CDR2 YYNGEE, per germline. The CDR3 is made up of 14 amino acids. Trimming stripped 4 bases from V and 3 bases from J, with 13 bases between. In nucleotides, the CDR3 is TGTGCCAGCAGCAGCAGGTCCTTAGACTATGGCTACACCTTC. This gives the protein CASSSRSLDYGYTF.